This paragraph covers one T cell receptor (beta chain) sequence. Germline V gene data show CDR1 as MNHNY and CDR2 as SVGAGI (reference sequence). The CDR3 sequence is 14 residues long. J gave up 8 bases and V 6 bases, and 10 bases lay outside the gene matches. This record comes from a study of shared T cell receptors in the human thymus. Data came from immunoSEQ multiplex PCR; TCRdb stores just in-frame clones and leaves some out. The repertoire holds 700,000 or so clones, with approximately 85% as singletons. These data were likewise used in another study, on human thymus T cells. That study adds: Corrective cardiac operations yielded the resected thymus tissue. Related work found strong thymic repertoire overlap between unrelated individuals.

The chain has TRBV6-6 and TRBJ2-1; TRBD2 agrees at 7 bases. The source of this sequence is a girl less than two years old with a congenital heart defect. Sequenced material: thymocytes. CDR3 sequence reads: CASRGRFGRDEQFF. Here the CDR3 DNA reads TGTGCCAGCAGGGGTAGGTTTGGGAGGGATGAGCAGTTCTTC.